This TCR beta chain was documented in a study of T cells in localized non-small cell lung cancer. Generated by immunoSEQ multiplex PCR, the TCRdb table keeps only in-frame clones and is missing some. Here the sample spans about 70,000 clones, approximately 88% being singletons. Comments on this clone: Antigen specificity is unknown.

The V segment lost 0 bases and the J segment 2 bases; nucleotides outside the gene matches: 19. CDR3 length: 21 residues. In germline, CDR1 is WNHNN, CDR2 SYGVQD (reference sequence). General study findings and limits: Adjacent lung had a median around 60 of the 100 largest tumor clones. In uninvolved adjacent lung, T cell clonality reached its highest value, exceeding tumor.

The rearrangement links TRBV10-1 to TRBJ1-1, with TRBD1 matching over 9 bases. The clonotype originates from a female donor at least 60 years old with stage I lung adenocarcinoma. Sequenced material: peripheral blood, taken before any cancer treatment. The CDR3 loop reads CASSESRKKWPGQGLNTEAFF. The CDR3 nucleotides read TGCGCCAGCAGTGAGTCAAGAAAGAAATGGCCGGGACAGGGATTAAACACTGAAGCTTTCTTT.